Listed below are T cell receptor beta chains from one sample, sequenced in a study of blood T cell repertoires in COVID-19. Method: immunoSEQ multiplex PCR; TCRdb's copy keeps in-frame clones and lacks some. The repertoire holds 25,000 or so clones, with 70% to 90% as singletons. The specimen sequenced was peripheral blood. Receptors were obtained from a human donor in a cohort sampled during active COVID-19. CDR3s include the opening cysteine and the closing phenylalanine or tryptophan. A D gene is named only where the DNA matches it firmly. Clone size appears in some rows only: once, few, many, or a class for an expanded clone.

cdr3_nt	cdr3_aa	v_call	j_call	d_call	clone_size
TGCGCCAGCAGCTGGACTAGCGGGGGCAATGAGCAGTTCTTC	CASSWTSGGNEQFF	TRBV5-1	TRBJ2-1	TRBD2	few
TGTGCCAGCAGCGCGACAGGGGCTAACTATGGCTACACCTTC	CASSATGANYGYTF	TRBV9	TRBJ1-2	TRBD1	NA
TGTGCCAGCAGCTCCCCCTTGGGCACCTATGGCTACACCTTC	CASSSPLGTYGYTF	TRBV5-5	TRBJ1-2	NA	NA
TGTGCCAGCAGCCCCGGTGGATTCGGGGGTGGCACAGATACGCAGTATTTT	CASSPGGFGGGTDTQYF	TRBV5-6	TRBJ2-3	NA	NA
TGTGCCACCAGCAGAGGGACTAGCGGGAGCTCCTACGAGCAGTACTTC	CATSRGTSGSSYEQYF	TRBV15	TRBJ2-7	TRBD2	NA
TGTGCCAGCAGCTTAGGTGGAGGGGCAGAGACCCAGTACTTC	CASSLGGGAETQYF	TRBV7-6	TRBJ2-5	NA	NA
TGTGCCACCAGTGATTTGCTGGAGACCCAGTACTTC	CATSDLLETQYF	TRBV24-1	TRBJ2-5	NA	NA
TGTGCCAGCTCACCACCACAGGGTGGCTACAATGAGCAGTTCTTC	CASSPPQGGYNEQFF	TRBV18	TRBJ2-1	NA	NA
TGTGCCAGCAGCCAAGAGGCCAGCGATGAAAAACTGTTTTTT	CASSQEASDEKLFF	TRBV3-1/TRBV3-2	TRBJ1-4	NA	NA
TGTGCCAGCAGCAAGGGACTAGCGGGAGTATCTGGGGAGCTGTTTTTT	CASSKGLAGVSGELFF	TRBV4-2	TRBJ2-2	TRBD2	NA
TGTGCCAGCACCTTCGAGGGGGAGAACACTGAAGCTTTCTTT	CASTFEGENTEAFF	TRBV7-9	TRBJ1-1	NA	few
TGCAGCGTTGCAGGGGGCTATGGCTACACCTTC	CSVAGGYGYTF	TRBV29-1	TRBJ1-2	TRBD1	few
TGTGCCAGCAGTGGAGGGGACTACTCCTACGAGCAGTACTTC	CASSGGDYSYEQYF	TRBV2	TRBJ2-7	TRBD2	NA
TGCGCCAGCAGTCGTGAGCTTCGAGATACGCAGTATTTT	CASSRELRDTQYF	TRBV5-1	TRBJ2-3	NA	NA
TGTGCCAGCAGTAAGCAGGGGGACTATGGCTACACCTTC	CASSKQGDYGYTF	TRBV6-5	TRBJ1-2	TRBD1	NA
TGTGCCAGTAAATCGAGACGGGATAACACTGAAGCTTTCTTT	CASKSRRDNTEAFF	TRBV19	TRBJ1-1	NA	NA
TGTGCCAGCAGCCTCGGAGAGGAGGAGTACTTC	CASSLGEEEYF	TRBV4-2	TRBJ2-7	NA	few
TGCGCCAGCAGCCCGGAACCGGGACAGGGAATTGGCTACACCTTC	CASSPEPGQGIGYTF	TRBV5-1	TRBJ1-2	TRBD1	NA
TGCAGCGTTGGTAGAGACTCTGGGGCCAACGTCCTGACTTTC	CSVGRDSGANVLTF	TRBV29-1	TRBJ2-6	NA	NA
TGTGCCAGCTCAGCGGACAGGGATGACACTGAAGCTTTCTTT	CASSADRDDTEAFF	TRBV18	TRBJ1-1	TRBD1	NA
TGTGCCAGCAGTTTGGGTGATTATGACGGGGGGGCCGTTTACGAGCAGTACTTC	CASSLGDYDGGAVYEQYF	TRBV6-2/TRBV6-3	TRBJ2-7	TRBD2	NA
TGTGCCAGCAGCCTGAGCGGGAGGTTGGCCGAGCAGTACTTC	CASSLSGRLAEQYF	TRBV7-8	TRBJ2-7	TRBD2	NA
TGCAGCGTCGCGGCCACCGGGACAGGGGCCTACGAGCAGTACTTC	CSVAATGTGAYEQYF	TRBV29-1	TRBJ2-7	TRBD1	NA
TGTGCCAGCAGCGTCCAGGGGGCGCGGGTAACCGGGGAGCTGTTTTTT	CASSVQGARVTGELFF	TRBV5-4	TRBJ2-2	TRBD1	NA
TGCAGCGTCGATGGACAGGCAATAGGAGGCTACACCTTC	CSVDGQAIGGYTF	TRBV29-1	TRBJ1-2	TRBD1	once
TGTGCCAGCAGCTCCAGAGATAGCACTGACACCATATATTTT	CASSSRDSTDTIYF	TRBV9	TRBJ1-3	NA	once
TGTGCCAGCAGCCAAGCGGGGGGAAACAATCAGCCCCAGCATTTT	CASSQAGGNNQPQHF	TRBV3-1/TRBV3-2	TRBJ1-5	NA	NA
TGTGCCAGTCGGGGGTTTTCAACCGGGGAGCTGTTTTTT	CASRGFSTGELFF	TRBV6-6	TRBJ2-2	NA	NA
TGTGCCAGCAGCTTAGCGCGGACAGGGTATGAAAAACTGTTTTTT	CASSLARTGYEKLFF	TRBV7-6	TRBJ1-4	TRBD1	NA
TGTGCCAGCAGCAACAGGGGATCTAACTATGGCTACACCTTC	CASSNRGSNYGYTF	TRBV6-6	TRBJ1-2	TRBD1	NA
TGTGCCAGCAGCGATTCCGGGGGTGGTCAGCCCCAGCATTTT	CASSDSGGGQPQHF	TRBV5-6	TRBJ1-5	NA	NA
TGTGCCAGCAGTGAAGGGCTGAGGGAAAAACTGTTTTTT	CASSEGLREKLFF	TRBV6-1	TRBJ1-4	NA	NA
TGCGCCAGCAGCTTGGTCCCAAATCGAGTGCAGTTCTTC	CASSLVPNRVQFF	TRBV5-1	TRBJ2-1	NA	NA